One sample yielded the 15 T cell receptor beta chains listed below, sequenced in a study of blood T cell repertoires in COVID-19. TCRdb's copy holds only in-frame clones and misses some; the assay was immunoSEQ multiplex PCR. Of under 200,000 clones listed, around 87% were seen once; the top ten hold approximately 2.7%. Sample: peripheral blood. These TCRs come from a man between 35 and 55 years old with active or convalescent COVID-19.

This sequence joins TRBV15 and TRBJ2-2, with 9 bases identical to TRBD2. The germline V gene encodes CDR1 LNHNV and CDR2 YYDKDF (reference sequence). The CDR3 consists of 21 residues. The V and J ends lost 5 bases and 4 bases, in that order; junction bases with no gene match: 23. Here the CDR3 DNA reads TGTGCCACCAGCCCCAGGAAGGGGCGGGGGGGCGTCCGGAGGGGCACCGGGGAGCTGTTTTTT. Its translation: CATSPRKGRGGVRRGTGELFF.

This sequence joins TRBV6-5 and TRBJ1-6; 11 bases fit TRBD1. The V segment lost 6 bases and the J segment 10 bases; nucleotides outside the gene matches: 5. Germline V gene sequence: CDR1 MNHEY, CDR2 SVGAGI. The CDR3 is 14 amino acids. CDR3 coding DNA: TGTGCCAGCAGCCGGGGACAGGGGGACTCACCCCTCCACTTT. Amino acid sequence: CASSRGQGDSPLHF.

The chain employs TRBV27 and TRBJ1-6, with D unresolved. The ends were cut back, 5 bases at V and 10 bases at J, with 15 bases in the middle. Germline V lookup: CDR1 MNHEY, CDR2 SMNVEV (reference sequence). The CDR3 is 14 amino acids. The CDR3 nucleotides are TGTGCCAGCAGTCCCGATCGTGCGCGGTCACCCCTCCACTTT. Translated: CASSPDRARSPLHF.

The rearrangement joins TRBV6-5 to TRBJ2-3, with D maybe TRBD2 (5 bases). The length of the CDR3 is 14 residues. CDR1 is MNHEY and CDR2 is SVGAGI in the germline V gene. The V gene lost 5 bases and the J gene lost 0 bases, with 9 bases spanning the gap. CDR3: CASSRTPSTDTQYF. The CDR3 nucleotides read TGTGCCAGCAGTCGGACTCCTAGCACAGATACGCAGTATTTT.

The genes are TRBV12-5 and TRBJ1-2; D remains unclear. V was trimmed by 3 bases and J by 1 base, leaving 6 bases between them. Per the germline V gene, CDR1 is LGHNT and CDR2 is FRNRAP. The CDR3 has 13 residues. The DNA for the CDR3 is TGTGCTAGTGGTTTTGCAGATAACTATGGCTACACCTTC. It yields the protein CASGFADNYGYTF.

This clone has more than one count but fewer than ten. The rearrangement joins TRBV2 to TRBJ1-2; maybe TRBD1 (6 bases). The CDR3 covers 13 residues. The V end was cut by 6 bases, the J end by 8 bases, with 16 bases between. CDR1 SNHLY and CDR2 FYNNEI come from the germline V gene. This CDR3 is CASRRDSGDGYTF. The CDR3 region has the DNA TGTGCCAGCAGGAGAGACTCAGGGGACGGCTACACCTTC.

The V gene is TRBV5-5, the J gene TRBJ2-2, with 9 bases aligning to TRBD1. The CDR3 totals 15 residues. Germline lookup yields CDR1 SGHKS and CDR2 YYEKEE (reference sequence). The J segment lost 1 base and the V segment lost 5 bases, leaving 3 bases of the junction unmatched. The DNA of the CDR3 is TGTGCCAGCAGTTGGGACAGGGTGAACACCGGGGAGCTGTTTTTT. Translating gives CASSWDRVNTGELFF.

This chain uses TRBV6-6 with TRBJ1-4; 11 nucleotides match TRBD1. Trimming took 5 bases from V and 0 from J; bases not matched to a gene: 17. The CDR3 is 21 amino acids. CDR1 MNHNY and CDR2 SVGAGI come from the germline V gene (reference sequence). CDR3: CASSPLLGDRGGFATNEKLFF. The CDR3 bases are TGTGCCAGCAGTCCCCTCCTCGGGGACAGGGGGGGCTTTGCAACTAATGAAAAACTGTTTTTT.

The chain employs TRBV5-8 and TRBJ1-2; D is ambiguous. V dropped 4 bases and J dropped 8 bases, with 12 bases sitting between them. Germline V gene lookup returns CDR1 SGHTS and CDR2 YDEGEE. The CDR3 spans 12 residues. The CDR3 DNA is TGTGCCAGCAGCCCTGACCGCGGAGGCTACACCTTC. This codes for CASSPDRGGYTF.

The genes are TRBV3-1 (or the pseudogene TRBV3-2) and TRBJ2-5; D is possibly TRBD2 (6 bases). With 2 bases removed from V and 3 bases from J, the gap between germline ends came to 10 bases. Germline V gene lookup returns CDR1 LGHDT and CDR2 YNNKEL (reference sequence). This CDR3 region has 14 residues. For the CDR3, the DNA is TGTGCCAGCAGCCAACGGGACTGGGAAGAGACCCAGTACTTC. Translating it yields CASSQRDWEETQYF.

J is TRBJ2-7 and V is TRBV4-1, with 9 bases aligning to TRBD2. The germline V gene encodes CDR1 MGHRA and CDR2 YSYEKL. This CDR3 spans 16 amino acids. With V trimmed by 2 bases and J by 3 bases, 8 bases remained unmatched. CDR3 sequence (DNA): TGCGCCAGCAGCCAACCAAGCGGGGGGCCCGTCTACGAGCAGTACTTC. Translated, it gives CASSQPSGGPVYEQYF.

The rearrangement uses TRBV28 and TRBJ1-1, with D perhaps matching TRBD1 (6 bases). The ends were cut back, 1 base at V and 3 bases at J, with 15 bases in the middle. The V gene's germline CDR1 is MDHEN and CDR2 SYDVKM. The CDR3 is made up of 16 amino acids. CDR3 in amino acids: CASSLFGRGGHTEAFF. The CDR3 nucleotides read TGTGCCAGCAGTTTATTCGGCCGGGGGGGGCACACTGAAGCTTTCTTT.

This chain joins TRBV9 and TRBJ1-6, with a possible D match to TRBD1 (6 bases). This CDR3 is 16 amino acids long. Per the germline V gene, CDR1 is SGDLS and CDR2 is YYNGEE. The V end was cut by 0 bases, the J end by 14 bases, with 21 bases between. This chain's CDR3 is CASSVGQARLGVTLHF. The CDR3 nucleotides read TGTGCCAGCAGCGTAGGACAGGCCCGGCTAGGGGTGACCCTCCACTTT.

The chain uses TRBV7-9 and TRBJ2-1, with 8 bases that match TRBD2. The V gene's germline CDR1 is SEHNR and CDR2 FQNEAQ (reference sequence). J lost 3 bases, V lost 5 bases, and 12 bases had no gene match. The CDR3 is 17 residues long. The CDR3 region has the DNA TGTGCCAGCAGCCCAGGGGTGAGACTAGCGAACTACAATGAGCAGTTCTTC. Its protein is CASSPGVRLANYNEQFF.

About this clone itself: The missing conserved phenylalanine or tryptophan at the end of this CDR3 makes a read error likely. The CDR3 protein is CASSHPGRGISNYGYTL. The CDR3 DNA reads TGTGCCAGCAGTCACCCGGGCAGGGGCATTAGCAACTATGGCTACACCCTC. The V gene is TRBV6-6, the J gene TRBJ1-2; perhaps TRBD1 as D (6 bases). CDR3 length: 17 residues. Trimming removed 5 bases at V and 2 bases at J, with 21 bases between. Germline V gives CDR1 MNHNY, CDR2 SVGAGI (reference sequence).